These 9 T cell receptor beta chains came from one sample sequenced in a study of CD8 T cells in Susac syndrome (dated by TCRdb to between 2018 and 2020). Libraries were prepared through the immunoSEQ multiplex PCR assay. RNA was extracted using the RNeasy kit, and about 0.5 to 1 ug of the RNA was reverse transcribed with random hexamers. TCRdb reworked the public reads: Q25 trimming with fastp, MiXCR clone assembly, productive beta chains retained. Entries are consolidated by CDR3 protein sequence, retaining the most common genes and DNA. This sample comprises nearly 110,000 distinct CDR3 sequences, approximately 93% of them detected only once. Together, the top ten hold 0.41% of the sample. Sequenced sample: CD8+ T cells from PBMCs. These receptors were obtained from a human donor with Susac syndrome.

The gene calls are TRBV9 and TRBJ2-1; D is perhaps TRBD1 or TRBD2 (6 bases each). The CDR3 runs 16 residues. V lost 0 bases and J 0 bases, leaving 10 bases between the germline ends. The germline gives CDR1 SGDLS, CDR2 YYNGEE. The CDR3 loop reads CASSVAGDTSYNEQFF. The CDR3 DNA follows: TGTGCCAGCAGCGTAGCGGGGGACACCTCCTACAATGAGCAGTTCTTC.

The J gene is TRBJ2-1, the V gene TRBV7-9; D unresolved. The CDR3 spans 15 residues. Germline lookup yields CDR1 SEHNR and CDR2 FQNEAQ (reference sequence). V was cut by 3 bases and J by 2 bases, with 11 bases left in between. The CDR3 reads CASSFSDSPYNEQFF. CDR3 coding DNA: TGTGCCAGCAGCTTTTCCGACTCCCCCTACAATGAGCAGTTCTTC.

This clonotype has only one observation. V gene TRBV12-3 or TRBV12-4 combines with J gene TRBJ2-2, with D perhaps matching TRBD1 (6 bases). The CDR3 runs to 14 residues. Trimming removed 4 bases from V and 6 bases from J, with 12 bases in between. CDR3 sequence: CASSYQGIAGELFF. CDR3 bases: TGTGCCAGCAGTTATCAGGGGATCGCCGGGGAGCTGTTTTTT.

This chain links TRBV7-3 with TRBJ2-7; TRBD2 might be the D (5 bases). The V and J ends lost 5 bases and 9 bases respectively, with 11 bases between them. CDR3 length: 11 amino acids. The germline CDR1 and CDR2 sequences are SGHTA and FQGTGA. In nucleotides, the CDR3 is TGTGCCAGCAGCCCGACTCGGGGGCAGTACTTC. Protein product: CASSPTRGQYF.

There are a few counts of this clonotype. V and J are TRBV6-1 and TRBJ1-6; no firm D call. The CDR3 runs 13 residues. CDR1 and CDR2 (germline): MNHNS, SASEGT. Trimming removed 5 bases at V and 10 bases at J, with 12 bases between. The CDR3 DNA reads TGTGCCAGCAGTCTGGGCGGGATCTCACCCCTCCACTTT. This codes for CASSLGGISPLHF.

The chain combines TRBV12-3 or TRBV12-4 with TRBJ2-6; no definite D call. Trimming left V 5 bases short and J 2 bases short, with 1 base between. The CDR3 runs 12 residues. This chain's CDR3 is CASSPGANVLTF. The CDR3 nucleotides are TGTGCCAGCAGTCCTGGGGCCAACGTCCTGACTTTC.

The CDR3 reads CASSQDRVEAFF. As DNA, the CDR3 is TGTGCCAGCAGTCAAGACAGGGTTGAAGCTTTCTTT. This chain connects TRBV12-3 or TRBV12-4 to TRBJ1-1, with 7 bases matching TRBD1. The CDR3 has 12 residues. With V trimmed by 5 bases and J by 7 bases, 4 bases remained unmatched.

V gene TRBV27 combines with J gene TRBJ2-5, with 10 bases aligning to TRBD1. In germline, CDR1 is MNHEY, CDR2 SMNVEV (reference sequence). With 5 bases clipped from V and 7 bases from J, the junction kept 13 bases outside the gene matches. The CDR3 totals 16 residues. The CDR3 sequence is CASSLGTGAQGATQYF. The CDR3 bases are TGTGCCAGCAGTCTAGGGACAGGGGCCCAGGGAGCGACCCAGTACTTC.

The chain has TRBV20-1 and TRBJ2-5, with D perhaps matching TRBD2 (6 bases). The germline V gene encodes CDR1 DFQATT and CDR2 SNEGSKA (reference sequence). The CDR3 covers 15 residues. V shed 1 base and J shed 4 bases, with 16 bases lying between them. The CDR3 DNA sequence: TGCAGTGCTAGAGCTCTGGGAGGCGCTGGAGAGACCCAGTACTTC. Translated: CSARALGGAGETQYF.